The 28 T cell receptor beta chains in this list originate from one sample, sequenced in a study of control samples from healthy donors and cancer patients. The data were produced by immunoSEQ multiplex PCR, yet TCRdb's version contains in-frame clones alone and is incomplete. The table shows around 20,000 clones, with more than 70% occurring only once. Source material: PBMCs. The receptors were gathered from a woman aged 60 to 75 with head and neck cancer.

The chain joins TRBV28 to TRBJ2-7, with TRBD1 matching 9 bases. This CDR3 comprises 15 residues. Germline loops: CDR1 MDHEN, CDR2 SYDVKM. The V segment lost 10 bases and the J segment 4 bases; nucleotides outside the gene matches: 14. CDR3 DNA: TGTGCCACCAAATCCCCGGGACAGGGTCCATACGAGCAGTACTTC. Its translation: CATKSPGQGPYEQYF.

This clone was detected only once. This chain uses TRBV5-1 with TRBJ2-3; D may be TRBD2 (6 bases). Trimming removed 0 bases at V and 0 bases at J, with 11 bases between. The CDR3 loop spans 16 amino acids. Germline V gene sequence: CDR1 SGHRS, CDR2 YFSETQ. The DNA for the CDR3 is TGCGCCAGCAGCTTGGGCGGCGGGGCGAGCACAGATACGCAGTATTTT. Its translation is CASSLGGGASTDTQYF.

V usage is TRBV2 and J usage is TRBJ2-2; no reliable D call. V lost 6 bases, J lost 6 bases, and 14 bases lay in between. The CDR3 runs to 14 residues. CDR1 SNHLY and CDR2 FYNNEI come from the germline V gene. CDR3 protein: CASRIKTDPGELFF. CDR3 in DNA: TGTGCCAGCAGGATTAAGACCGATCCCGGGGAGCTGTTTTTT.

The chain combines TRBV28 with TRBJ2-1, with unresolved D. The V gene lost 3 bases and the J gene lost 7 bases, with 10 bases spanning the gap. The CDR3 extends over 13 amino acids. Germline CDR1 and CDR2: MDHEN and SYDVKM. The CDR3 DNA follows: TGTGCCAGCAGTTTTACAGATCGAAATGAGCAGTTCTTC. This encodes CASSFTDRNEQFF. The full variable domain, completed using reference TRBV28 and TRBJ2-1, is DVKVTQSSRYLVKRTGEKVFLECVQDMDHENMFWYRQDPGLGLRLIYFSYDVKMKEKGDIPEGYSVSREKKERFSLILESASTNQTSMYLCASSFTDRNEQFFGPGTRLTVL.

This rearrangement joins TRBV6-1 to TRBJ2-7; D call uncertain. Germline-derived CDR1 and CDR2 are MNHNS and SASEGT. The V end lost 1 base, the J end lost 2 bases, and 12 bases lay between the germline ends. The CDR3 spans 15 residues. The CDR3 sequence is CASSEEAGGTYEQYF. CDR3 bases: TGTGCCAGCAGTGAAGAGGCAGGCGGAACCTACGAGCAGTACTTC.

The J gene is TRBJ2-1, the V gene TRBV5-8; D is ambiguous. V was shortened by 2 bases and J by 5 bases, with 17 bases between the two germline ends. Germline CDR1 SGHTS, CDR2 YDEGEE. The CDR3 totals 16 residues. The CDR3 coding sequence is TGTGCCAGCAGCTTTCGGCCCCGGCCCTGGGACAATGAGCAGTTCTTC. This encodes CASSFRPRPWDNEQFF.

The chain is built from TRBV7-8 and TRBJ2-1, with D perhaps TRBD2 (6 bases). The CDR3 consists of 15 residues. V lost 1 base to trimming and J lost 8 bases, with 15 bases between them. The V gene's germline CDR1 is SGHVS and CDR2 FQNEAQ. The CDR3 DNA follows: TGTGCCAGCAGCTTAGACACTAGCCCTGGCGATGAGCAGTTCTTC. Translating gives CASSLDTSPGDEQFF.

The chain has TRBV10-3 and TRBJ2-1; a possible D gene is TRBD1 (5 bases). Germline V CDR1 and CDR2: ENHRY, SYGVKD. V was trimmed by 2 bases and J by 0 bases, leaving 14 bases between them. This CDR3 is 17 amino acids long. CDR3 in amino acids: CAISETYRSSSYNEQFF. The CDR3 nucleotides read TGTGCCATCAGTGAGACCTACAGGTCCAGCTCCTACAATGAGCAGTTCTTC.

The genes are TRBV6-6 and TRBJ2-5; TRBD1 might be the D (6 bases). V lost 5 bases to trimming and J lost 5 bases, with 12 bases between them. CDR3 length: 13 amino acids. Germline V gives CDR1 MNHNY, CDR2 SVGAGI (reference sequence). CDR3 loop: CASSKQGGETQYF. The CDR3, as DNA: TGTGCCAGCAGTAAACAGGGTGGGGAGACCCAGTACTTC.

CDR3 DNA sequence: TGTGCCAGCAGTAACAGTGTTTCGGGGAACACCATATATTTT. This translates into CASSNSVSGNTIYF. The V gene is TRBV2, the J gene TRBJ1-3; D is unclear. The CDR3 is 14 amino acids. In germline, CDR1 is SNHLY, CDR2 FYNNEI. V was pared by 5 bases and J by 7 bases, with 15 bases between.

The chain is built from TRBV7-9 and TRBJ2-7; D unclear. Trimming removed 3 bases at V and 5 bases at J, with 20 bases between. CDR3 size: 16 residues. Germline V CDR1 and CDR2: SEHNR, FQNEAQ (reference sequence). CDR3 residues: CASSFRPGLISHEQYF. CDR3 DNA sequence: TGTGCCAGCAGCTTCCGTCCGGGTCTAATAAGCCACGAGCAGTACTTC.

The chain is built from TRBV19 and TRBJ2-3, with D hard to call. V lost 6 bases, J lost 4 bases, and 14 bases lay in between. CDR3 length equals 14 residues. The germline CDR1 and CDR2 sequences are LNHDA and SQIVND (reference sequence). CDR3 bases: TGTGCCAGTAGGCGAATGGAAGGGTCAGATACGCAGTATTTT. This sequence encodes CASRRMEGSDTQYF.

The chain links TRBV24-1 to TRBJ2-6; unclear D gene. The CDR3 has 17 amino acids. Trimming left V 4 bases short and J 0 bases short, with 12 bases between. CDR1 is KGHDR and CDR2 is SFDVKD in the germline V gene. The CDR3 bases are TGTGCCACCAGTGACCGCGGACGGATCTCTGGGGCCAACGTCCTGACTTTC. Encoded protein: CATSDRGRISGANVLTF.

The chain has TRBV11-3 and TRBJ2-7; 7 bases agree with TRBD1. The CDR3 sequence is 15 residues long. V trimming: 4 bases; J trimming: 3 bases; junction bases outside the gene matches: 9. Germline loops: CDR1 SGHNT, CDR2 YENEEA. The CDR3 sequence: CASSYGPGQFYEQYF. The CDR3 coding sequence is TGTGCCAGCAGCTATGGGCCGGGACAGTTCTACGAGCAGTACTTC.

The rearrangement uses TRBV7-9 and TRBJ1-4; tentatively, D is TRBD1 (5 bases). Trimming removed 6 bases from V and 7 bases from J, with 18 bases in between. CDR1 and CDR2 (germline): SEHNR, FQNEAQ (reference sequence). This CDR3 has 15 amino acids. The CDR3 DNA reads TGTGCCAGCAGTTCACCGGGACCCCGGAGTGAAAAACTGTTTTTT. This translates into CASSSPGPRSEKLFF.

The rearrangement links TRBV3-1 (or the pseudogene TRBV3-2) to TRBJ1-1; weak D call: TRBD1 (5 bases). Per germline, CDR1 LGHDT and CDR2 YNNKEL (reference sequence). V lost 6 bases to trimming and J lost 10 bases, with 24 bases between them. This CDR3 is built from 15 residues. The CDR3 bases are TGTGCCAGCAGTCATCGGGGCTTATGGTCGCGCGGAGCTTTCTTT. Translated, it gives CASSHRGLWSRGAFF.

This chain connects TRBV25-1 to TRBJ2-7, with unresolved D. V lost 4 bases to trimming and J lost 6 bases, with 10 bases between them. This CDR3 spans 12 amino acids. Germline V gene data show CDR1 as MGHDK and CDR2 as SYGVNS. In DNA form, the CDR3 reads TGTGCCAGCAGTGGAGTAGGGATCGAGCAGTACTTC. The encoded protein is CASSGVGIEQYF.

The chain links TRBV7-8 to TRBJ1-2; no clear D gene. Germline V gene sequence: CDR1 SGHVS, CDR2 FQNEAQ. V was clipped by 5 bases and J by 4 bases, with 14 bases between them. This CDR3 contains 14 residues. The CDR3 sequence: CASSREIRIYGYTF. CDR3 in DNA: TGTGCCAGCAGCCGAGAGATAAGGATCTATGGCTACACCTTC. Combining the CDR3 with reference TRBV7-8 and TRBJ1-2 gives the whole variable domain GAGVSQSPRYKVAKRGQDVALRCDPISGHVSLFWYQQALGQGPEFLTYFQNEAQLDKSGLPSDRFFAERPEGSVSTLKIQRTQQEDSAVYLCASSREIRIYGYTFGSGTRLTVV.

The V and J genes are TRBV2 and TRBJ2-2; D is ambiguous. The CDR3 extends over 15 amino acids. V was cut by 8 bases and J by 0 bases, with 13 bases left in between. CDR1 and CDR2 from the germline V gene are SNHLY and FYNNEI. The DNA of the CDR3 is TGTGCCAGCGGTGGGCCCCGATCGAACACCGGGGAGCTGTTTTTT. It encodes CASGGPRSNTGELFF. The variable domain in full, with the rest retrieved from reference TRBV2 and TRBJ2-2, is EPEVTQTPSHQVTQMGQEVILRCVPISNHLYFYWYRQILGQKVEFLVSFYNNEISEKSEIFDDQFSVERPDGSNFTLKIRSTKLEDSAMYFCASGGPRSNTGELFFGEGSRLTVL.

The chain is built from TRBV15 and TRBJ2-4, with 7 bases lining up with TRBD1. V was pared by 4 bases and J by 3 bases, with 3 bases of the junction left unmatched. This CDR3 has 14 residues. Per germline, CDR1 LNHNV and CDR2 YYDKDF (reference sequence). CDR3 sequence (DNA): TGTGCCACCAGCACCAGACAGGGCAAAAACATTCAGTACTTC. As protein: CATSTRQGKNIQYF.

V gene TRBV3-1 (or the pseudogene TRBV3-2) combines with J gene TRBJ2-7; 9 bases map to TRBD2. The CDR3 totals 16 residues. Germline V gives CDR1 LGHDT, CDR2 YNNKEL (reference sequence). V was clipped by 0 bases and J by 5 bases; unmatched bases: 8. DNA of the CDR3: TGTGCCAGCAGCCAAGATGGGGGACTAGCCTTTGACGAGCAGTACTTC. Its translation: CASSQDGGLAFDEQYF.

V and J are TRBV3-1 (or the pseudogene TRBV3-2) and TRBJ2-1; D is ambiguous. CDR1 and CDR2 from the germline V gene are LGHDT and YNNKEL (reference sequence). The germline V and J ends were trimmed by 3 bases and 7 bases, with 10 bases remaining between them. CDR3 length: 13 residues. The CDR3 protein is CASSHLGPNEQFF. In DNA form, the CDR3 reads TGTGCCAGCAGCCATCTTGGGCCGAATGAGCAGTTCTTC.

J is TRBJ2-1 and V is TRBV19; TRBD2 aligns across 10 bases. V shed 10 bases, J shed 9 bases, and the junction held 15 bases outside the gene matches. The CDR3 spans 15 residues. Germline-derived CDR1 and CDR2 are LNHDA and SQIVND (reference sequence). CDR3 nucleotides: TGTGCCACCCTACAAGCGGGAGGGAAGTTTGGTGAGCAGTTCTTC. Translated: CATLQAGGKFGEQFF.

This clone occurred a few times. The V call is TRBV5-1, the J call TRBJ2-2; D is unresolved. The germline CDR1 and CDR2 sequences are SGHRS and YFSETQ. The CDR3 runs to 15 residues. V lost 0 bases and J 1 base, leaving 7 bases between the germline ends. The CDR3 DNA sequence: TGCGCCAGCAGCTTGGACCGGGTGAACACCGGGGAGCTGTTTTTT. Encoded protein: CASSLDRVNTGELFF. The complete variable domain, with remaining parts taken from reference TRBV5-1 and TRBJ2-2, reads KAGVTQTPRYLIKTRGQQVTLSCSPISGHRSVSWYQQTPGQGLQFLFEYFSETQRNKGNFPGRFSGRQFSNSRSEMNVSTLELGDSALYLCASSLDRVNTGELFFGEGSRLTVL.

V and J are TRBV5-1 and TRBJ2-1; D is perhaps TRBD2 (6 bases). Germline CDR1 SGHRS, CDR2 YFSETQ. The germline V and J ends were trimmed by 4 bases and 7 bases, with 15 bases remaining between them. This CDR3 has 14 amino acids. Here the CDR3 DNA reads TGCGCCAGCAGCCCGGGGGAGGTGGGGAATGAGCAGTTCTTC. Translating it yields CASSPGEVGNEQFF.

The CDR3 bases are TGTGCCATAAGGGACACCTTTAATTCACCCCTCCACTTT. This sequence encodes CAIRDTFNSPLHF. The rearrangement links TRBV6-5 to TRBJ1-6; weak D call: TRBD1 (6 bases). Per the germline V gene, CDR1 is MNHEY and CDR2 is SVGAGI. Trimming cost V 10 bases and J 6 bases, with 13 bases left between them. There are 13 residues in the CDR3.

This clone was seen only a few times. V is TRBV28 and J is TRBJ2-1; D remains ambiguous. The CDR3 extends over 11 amino acids. CDR1 and CDR2 (germline): MDHEN, SYDVKM. Trimming shortened V by 6 bases and J by 8 bases, and 8 bases separated the two germline ends. The CDR3 here is CASSSRYEQFF. CDR3 DNA sequence: TGTGCCAGCAGCTCTAGGTATGAGCAGTTCTTC.

The rearrangement uses TRBV5-1 and TRBJ2-6; 8 bases agree with TRBD1. V lost 4 bases, J lost 0 bases, and 9 bases stayed unmatched. CDR3 size: 18 residues. Germline CDR1 is SGHRS and CDR2 is YFSETQ. The CDR3 sequence is CASSVDRATHSGANVLTF. CDR3 sequence (DNA): TGCGCCAGCAGCGTGGACAGGGCCACTCACTCTGGGGCCAACGTCCTGACTTTC.